The 15 T cell receptor beta chains below were found in one sample sequenced in a study of blood T cells in healthy people across ages. It was with a sample-barcoded 5' primer and a J-beta primer mix that a second PCR of about 6 to 12 cycles was run. TCRdb used MiXCR to reprocess the 5' RACE reads, holding one entry per CDR3 protein. Of 700,000 to 850,000 distinct CDR3 sequences detected, around half appear once; the ten largest clones hold about 42%. The sample was blood. All receptors derive from a man at least 80 years old in good health.

The V call is TRBV6-1, the J call TRBJ2-7; no firm D call. V lost 4 bases to trimming and J lost 3 bases, with 19 bases between them. CDR1 is MNHNS and CDR2 is SASEGT in the germline V gene. This CDR3 contains 16 residues. CDR3 coding DNA: TGTGCCAGCAGTGGGATAGTGGAACAGTCTCTCTACGAGCAGTACTTC. Amino acids: CASSGIVEQSLYEQYF.

The chain is built from TRBV6-2 or TRBV6-3 and TRBJ2-3; 7 positions agree with TRBD2. Germline V CDR1 and CDR2: MNHEY, SVGEGT. With 4 bases clipped from V and 14 bases from J, the junction kept 18 bases outside the gene matches. This CDR3 region has 15 residues. DNA of the CDR3: TGTGCCAGCAGTTCCATATGGGAGGGCCGCAGAGACGCGTATTTT. Protein product: CASSSIWEGRRDAYF.

J is TRBJ2-1 and V is TRBV24-1; D possibly corresponds to TRBD1 (6 bases). CDR3 length equals 16 residues. V lost 3 bases and J lost 0, with 11 bases in between. Germline CDR1 KGHDR, CDR2 SFDVKD. The CDR3 coding sequence is TGTGCCACCAGTGATCCCGGGACAAACTCCTACAATGAGCAGTTCTTC. Translating gives CATSDPGTNSYNEQFF.

There are a few counts of this clonotype. J is TRBJ2-1 and V is TRBV7-2, with 8 bases lining up with TRBD2. The J call may be faulty, since TRBJ2-7 better matches the DNA end. CDR3 length: 15 residues. CDR1 SGHTA and CDR2 FQGNSA come from the germline V gene. For the CDR3, the DNA is TGTGCCAGCAGCTTAGTACTAGCGGATTACAATGAGCAGTACTTC. Its protein product is CASSLVLADYNEQYF.

V gene TRBV30 combines with J gene TRBJ2-5; 7 bases match TRBD1. The DNA matches TRBJ2-7 better at its end, which makes the J call doubtful. The CDR3 is 13 amino acids. Germline CDR1 and CDR2: GTSNPN and SVGIG (reference sequence). CDR3 sequence: CASPTGANYEQYF. The CDR3 DNA follows: TGTGCCTCGCCTACAGGGGCGAACTACGAGCAGTACTTC.

The J gene is TRBJ1-6, the V gene TRBV4-1, with D possibly being TRBD1 (5 bases). CDR3 length equals 14 residues. Germline CDR1 reads MGHRA; CDR2 reads YSYEKL. Trimming left V 1 base short and J 5 bases short, with 6 bases between. The chain's CDR3 is CASSQGDHNSPLHF. The CDR3 bases are TGCGCCAGCAGCCAAGGGGACCATAATTCACCCCTCCACTTT.

The rearrangement links TRBV3-1 to TRBJ2-5; 8 bases agree with TRBD2. J was trimmed by 11 bases and V by 4 bases; bases with no gene match: 12. Germline V gives CDR1 LGHDT, CDR2 YNNKEL (reference sequence). This CDR3 contains 14 residues. CDR3 loop: CASSRGTSNNEQYF. The CDR3 DNA reads TGTGCCAGCAGCCGAGGGACTAGTAACAATGAGCAGTACTTC.

This clonotype was seen repeatedly, ten times or more. This rearrangement joins TRBV29-1 to TRBJ2-1; a weak D match, TRBD2 (5 bases). The CDR3 consists of 13 residues. The ends were cut back, 4 bases at V and 0 bases at J, with 7 bases in the middle. Germline V gene data show CDR1 as SQVTM and CDR2 as ANQGSEA. This chain's CDR3 is CSVATSSYNEQFF. CDR3 sequence (DNA): TGCAGCGTTGCTACTAGCTCCTACAATGAGCAGTTCTTC.

The gene calls are TRBV5-1 and TRBJ2-7, with 16 bases lining up with TRBD2. Per the germline V gene, CDR1 is SGHRS and CDR2 is YFSETQ. The CDR3 spans 16 residues. The V gene end was trimmed by 4 bases and the J gene end by 2 bases; junction bases not matched to a gene: 3. Written as DNA, the CDR3 is TGCGCCAGCAGCGGGGGACTAGCGGGAGGGCCCTACGAGCAGTACTTC. Translated: CASSGGLAGGPYEQYF. Combining the CDR3 with reference TRBV5-1 and TRBJ2-7 gives the whole variable domain KAGVTQTPRYLIKTRGQQVTLSCSPISGHRSVSWYQQTPGQGLQFLFEYFSETQRNKGNFPGRFSGRQFSNSRSEMNVSTLELGDSALYLCASSGGLAGGPYEQYFGPGTRLTVT.

This clonotype was counted only a few times. The rearrangement uses TRBV5-1 and TRBJ2-4; 8 bases fit TRBD1. J gave up 1 base and V 4 bases, and 1 base lay outside the gene matches. This CDR3 has 14 residues. CDR1 is SGHRS, CDR2 YFSETQ, per germline. CDR3 DNA: TGCGCCAGCAGCGGGGACAGGGCCAAAAACATTCAGTACTTC. This gives the protein CASSGDRAKNIQYF.

This chain links TRBV27 with TRBJ2-1; 9 bases align to TRBD2. The V segment lost 3 bases and the J segment 2 bases; nucleotides outside the gene matches: 5. The CDR3 runs to 16 residues. The germline V gene encodes CDR1 MNHEY and CDR2 SMNVEV (reference sequence). This chain's CDR3 is CASSFSAGGAYNEQFF. CDR3 nucleotide sequence: TGTGCCAGCAGTTTCTCAGCGGGGGGCGCCTACAATGAGCAGTTCTTC.

J is TRBJ2-7 and V is TRBV12-3 or TRBV12-4; 12 positions agree with TRBD2. The CDR3 loop spans 16 amino acids. V lost 4 bases, J lost 6 bases, and 10 bases stayed unmatched. The CDR3 region has the DNA TGTGCCAGCAGTTCATGGCTAGCGGGAGGGTCGTCCGAGCAGTACTTC. Translating it yields CASSSWLAGGSSEQYF.

The chain joins TRBV27 to TRBJ2-7, with D possibly TRBD1 on 5 matching bases. This CDR3 region has 17 residues. Trimming took off 0 bases at V and 0 bases at J, with 15 bases between the two ends. The V gene's germline CDR1 is MNHEY and CDR2 SMNVEV (reference sequence). CDR3 sequence: CASSLSPQVFSSYEQYF. The CDR3 nucleotides read TGTGCCAGCAGTTTATCCCCACAGGTATTTAGCTCCTACGAGCAGTACTTC.

This chain joins TRBV5-1 and TRBJ1-4; D not resolved. There are 15 residues in the CDR3. Germline V gene lookup returns CDR1 SGHRS and CDR2 YFSETQ. The germline V and J ends were trimmed by 4 bases and 7 bases, with 17 bases remaining between them. Written as DNA, the CDR3 is TGCGCCAGCAGCATGGAGGCCACAGACCCTGAAAAACTGTTTTTT. Translation gives CASSMEATDPEKLFF.

This clonotype has only a few counts. The V gene is TRBV10-3, the J gene TRBJ2-7, with D unresolved. The CDR3 length is 13 residues. V lost 3 bases to trimming and J lost 0 bases, with 6 bases between them. CDR1 and CDR2 (germline): ENHRY, SYGVKD. Here the CDR3 reads CAISDGRSYEQYF. In nucleotides, the CDR3 is TGTGCCATCAGTGACGGTCGCTCCTACGAGCAGTACTTC.